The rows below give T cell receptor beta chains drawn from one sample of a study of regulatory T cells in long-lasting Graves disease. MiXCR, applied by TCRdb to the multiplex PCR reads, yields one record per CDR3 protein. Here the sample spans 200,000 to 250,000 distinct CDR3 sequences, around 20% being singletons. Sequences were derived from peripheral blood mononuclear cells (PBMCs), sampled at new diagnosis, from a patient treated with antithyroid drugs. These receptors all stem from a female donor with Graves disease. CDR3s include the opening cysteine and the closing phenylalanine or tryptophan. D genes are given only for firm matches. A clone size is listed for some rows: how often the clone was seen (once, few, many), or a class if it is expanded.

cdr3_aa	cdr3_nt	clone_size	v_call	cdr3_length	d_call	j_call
CASSPWAGSTSNEQFF	TGCGCCAGCAGCCCGTGGGCGGGGTCCACTTCGAATGAGCAGTTCTTC	.	TRBV5-1	16	.	TRBJ2-1
CASSQDPDTQYF	TGTGCCAGCAGCCAAGATCCAGATACGCAGTATTTT	many	TRBV14	12	.	TRBJ2-3
CSARRGPYEQYF	TGCAGTGCTAGAAGGGGGCCATACGAGCAGTACTTC	many	TRBV20-1	12	TRBD1	TRBJ2-7
CASSRGQGPNTGELFF	TGTGCCAGCAGCCGGGGGCAGGGGCCTAACACCGGGGAGCTGTTTTTT	many	TRBV7-9	16	.	TRBJ2-2
CASSQFLGGTNTEAFF	TGTGCCAGCAGCCAGTTTCTCGGGGGAACGAACACTGAAGCTTTCTTT	many	TRBV3-1	16	.	TRBJ1-1
CAISEGQGSTSGANVLTF	TGTGCCATCAGTGAAGGGCAGGGGTCGACCTCTGGGGCCAACGTCCTGACTTTC	.	TRBV10-3	18	.	TRBJ2-6
CASSEGGSQTQYF	TGCGCCAGCAGTGAGGGTGGGAGCCAGACCCAGTACTTC	many	TRBV10-1	13	.	TRBJ2-5
CASSLTGGAEYGYTF	TGTGCCAGCAGCTTGACAGGGGGCGCGGAATATGGCTACACCTTC	many	TRBV5-6	15	TRBD1	TRBJ1-2
CASSAHDLKTGYDYGYTF	TGTGCCAGCAGCGCCCACGATCTCAAGACAGGTTACGACTATGGCTACACCTTC	many	TRBV9	18	.	TRBJ1-2
CASSPDSSGGKQYF	TGTGCCAGCTCACCAGATTCATCCGGGGGAAAGCAGTATTTT	many	TRBV18	14	.	TRBJ2-3
CASSQDKGDTGESTEAFF	TGTGCCAGCAGCCAAGATAAGGGAGATACAGGGGAGAGCACTGAAGCTTTCTTT	.	TRBV7-2	18	TRBD1	TRBJ1-1
CASSLGTGGFTEAFF	TGTGCCAGCAGTTTAGGCACAGGGGGGTTCACTGAAGCTTTCTTT	many	TRBV27	15	TRBD1	TRBJ1-1